This T cell receptor (beta chain) was documented in a study of T cell changes during pregnancy in multiple sclerosis. This CDR3 contains 15 residues. Trimming stripped 1 base from V and 2 bases from J, with 10 bases between. CDR1 is SGHRS and CDR2 is YFSETQ in the germline V gene. Repertoires were generated with immunoSEQ multiplex PCR, while TCRdb's copy carries only in-frame clones and drops some. Of about 24,000 clones in the sample, around 90% were seen once. This chain links TRBV5-1 with TRBJ1-3, with D possibly being TRBD1 (6 bases). The receptor was derived from a female donor in good health, enrolled as a control in a pregnancy study. The material was CD4+ T cells from peripheral blood mononuclear cells, obtained in the second trimester of pregnancy. CDR3 in DNA: TGCGCCAGCAGCTTGAGGGGACAAGCTGGAAACACCATATATTTT. Protein: CASSLRGQAGNTIYF.